This T cell receptor beta chain appears in the sequencing data of a study of immune heterogeneity within non-small cell lung tumors (dated by TCRdb to 2017 to 2018). Turning to the overall study: Histology comprised several squamous cell carcinomas, about nine non-squamous carcinomas and 1 tumor not otherwise specified. To examine intratumoral immune heterogeneity, the study used whole-exome sequencing, RNA-seq and TCR beta repertoire sequencing on multiple spatially distinct regions of each NSCLC tumor. TCR repertoires were analyzed from 55 to 60 tumor loci of about 15 patients, while transcriptome data covered only 40 to 50 loci from about twelve patients. Binding of neoantigens to the HLA alleles of each patient was predicted with netMHCpan-3.0 for mutant peptides of 8 to 11 amino acids. What the authors observed across the whole study: High-frequency TCR beta clonotypes were found to be largely distinct between individual patients. Within a given patient, the same dominant CDR3B clonotypes showed up repeatedly across loci, although different tumor locations also carried unique high-frequency clones. Local T-cell repertoire clonality showed a statistically significant but moderate positive correlation with local tumor mutational burden (R 0.3 to 0.35).

To note about this clonotype: No cognate antigen has been identified for it. Per-nucleotide qualities are absent, and no much larger clonotype sits a single base away.

The CDR3, from cysteine to phenylalanine, totals 15 residues. The sequence is cut down to CDR3 DNA, 45 bases in frame from base 1. The germline V gene encodes CDR1 LNHDA and CDR2 SQIVND (reference sequence). V lost 9 bases and J lost 2 bases, and the count of bases not matched to a germline gene is 4. Genomic DNA extracted from bulk tumor tissue served as TCR template, with around 590 ng gDNA amplified per sample. During surgery, multiple biopsies were taken from each primary tumor and placed as far apart as possible within the tumor mass. The study cohort was described as untreated, and the patients were newly diagnosed NSCLC cases having curative surgery. Donors were about 14 newly diagnosed non-small cell lung cancer patients undergoing surgery with curative intent. The resected tumor masses were reviewed by two independent pathologists. Only DNA and RNA samples of high quality went on to sequencing.

The TCR beta CDR3 region was amplified with a multiplex PCR system whose first round ran for 9 to 10 cycles using 32 V-gene forward primers and 13 J-gene reverse primers. The first PCR round used a QIAGEN Multiplex PCR Kit, and the primer sequences were filed in Chinese patent CN105087789A. A second PCR round added Illumina universal primers using the Phusion High-Fidelity PCR Kit. Sequencing of the TCR libraries was done on the Illumina HiSeq X Ten platform in paired-end mode with a 151 bp read length. The paper's processing steps were these. Cutadapt removed reads without multiplex PCR primers, PEAR merged read pairs, and MiXCR with default settings called CDR3 regions. Shannon entropy measured repertoire diversity, and clonality was calculated as one minus the Shannon entropy divided by the ln of the count of productive unique sequences. Clonotypes at a frequency of at least 0.5% were defined as dominant or high-frequency T-cell clones. The public reads were reprocessed in TCRdb via fastp at Q25 and MiXCR, keeping in-frame beta chains. Records with the same CDR3 protein are collapsed into one entry carrying the most frequent genes and DNA. TCRdb assigned the V and J calls; the authors' analysis was not used. This sample is represented by a few thousand distinct CDR3 sequences; 27% of them were singletons. The ten largest make up around 13% of the sample.

The chain joins TRBV19 to TRBJ2-1, with 13 junctional bases fitting TRBD2. Material: lung tumor tissue. This receptor was taken from a man aged 55 to 69 with non-small cell lung cancer. The CDR3 protein: CASGTSGTPYNEQFF. The DNA sequence is given as TGTGCCAGCGGGACTAGCGGGACTCCCTACAATGAGCAGTTCTTC.